The clone carrying this T cell receptor (beta chain) was seen repeatedly, ten times or more. What it recognizes is unknown. As for time point: newly diagnosed GD, antithyroid drugs for less than 3 months. PBMCs provided the RNA from which the TCR library was made. Arm-PCR of CDR3 regions and iRepertoire HTBI primers were used to build TCR beta libraries. TCRdb passed the multiplex PCR reads through MiXCR, listing each CDR3 protein once. The sample consists of just over 600,000 distinct CDR3 sequences, about 15% of them appearing once. These data belong to a study of regulatory T cells in long-lasting Graves disease. Study conclusions and caveats: The persistent group shared some 2,700 public clonotypes, more than the 966 shared by new patients.

The germline V and J ends were trimmed by 0 bases and 11 bases, with 13 bases remaining between them. Germline V gene lookup returns CDR1 SQVTM and CDR2 ANQGSEA. The length of the CDR3 is 12 residues. These data were likewise used in another study, on T cells in Graves' hyperthyroidism and ophthalmopathy. That paper notes: Uncontrolled infection, other autoimmune disease, pregnancy and lactation each barred patients from inclusion. During a first-round RT-PCR of the TCR CDR3, the HTBI primer set was used.

The TCR originated in a woman aged 25 to 39 with Graves disease. The specimen comprised peripheral blood mononuclear cells (PBMCs), sampled at new diagnosis, from a patient treated with antithyroid drugs. The chain employs TRBV29-1 and TRBJ1-1; a possible D gene is TRBD1 (5 bases). The CDR3 sequence is CSVEDWGRGAFF. The CDR3, as DNA: TGCAGCGTTGAAGATTGGGGAAGGGGTGCTTTCTTT.